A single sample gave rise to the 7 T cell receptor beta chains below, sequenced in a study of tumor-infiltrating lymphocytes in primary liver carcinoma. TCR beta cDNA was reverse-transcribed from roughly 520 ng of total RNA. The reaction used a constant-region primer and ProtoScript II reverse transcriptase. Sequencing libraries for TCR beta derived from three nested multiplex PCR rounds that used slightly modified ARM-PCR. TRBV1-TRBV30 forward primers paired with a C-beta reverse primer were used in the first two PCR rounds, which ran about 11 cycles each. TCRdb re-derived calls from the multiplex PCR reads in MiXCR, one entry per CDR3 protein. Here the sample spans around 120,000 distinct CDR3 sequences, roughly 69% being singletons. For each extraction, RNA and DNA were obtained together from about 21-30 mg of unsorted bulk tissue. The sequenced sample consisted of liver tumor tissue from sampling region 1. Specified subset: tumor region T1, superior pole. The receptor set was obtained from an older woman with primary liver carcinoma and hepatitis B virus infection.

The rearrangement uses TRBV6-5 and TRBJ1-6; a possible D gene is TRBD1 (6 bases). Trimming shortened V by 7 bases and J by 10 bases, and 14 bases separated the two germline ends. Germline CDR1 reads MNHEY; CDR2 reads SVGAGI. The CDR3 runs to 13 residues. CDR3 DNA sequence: TGTGCCAGCAAAAAGGGGGAGACATCACCCCTCCACTTT. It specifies CASKKGETSPLHF.

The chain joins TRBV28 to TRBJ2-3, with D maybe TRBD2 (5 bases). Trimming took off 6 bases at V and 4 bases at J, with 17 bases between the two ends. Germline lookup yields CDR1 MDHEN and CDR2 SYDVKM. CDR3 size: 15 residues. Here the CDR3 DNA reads TGTGCCAGCAGCCTTAGCGTGAGGGCCGCAGATACGCAGTATTTT. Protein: CASSLSVRAADTQYF.

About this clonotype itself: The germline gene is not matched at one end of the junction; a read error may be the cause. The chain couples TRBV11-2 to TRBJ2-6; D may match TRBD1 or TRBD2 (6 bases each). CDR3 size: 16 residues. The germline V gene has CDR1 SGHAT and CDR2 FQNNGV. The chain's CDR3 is CASSLRGTSGANILTF. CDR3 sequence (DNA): TGTGCCAGCAGTCTCCGAGGGACTTCAGGGGCCAACATCCTGACTTTC.

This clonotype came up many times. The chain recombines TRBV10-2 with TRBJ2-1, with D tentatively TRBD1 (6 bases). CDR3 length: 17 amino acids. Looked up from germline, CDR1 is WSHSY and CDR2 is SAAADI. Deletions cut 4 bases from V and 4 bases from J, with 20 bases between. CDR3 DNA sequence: TGCGCCAGCAGTGGACCCCTCGCAGGGGTGGGATACAATGAGCAGTTCTTC. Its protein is CASSGPLAGVGYNEQFF.

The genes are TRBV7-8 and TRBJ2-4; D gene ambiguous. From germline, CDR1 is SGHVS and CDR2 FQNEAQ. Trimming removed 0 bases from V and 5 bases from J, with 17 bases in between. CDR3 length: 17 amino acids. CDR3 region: CASSLAGIGKIQNIQYF. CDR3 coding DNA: TGTGCCAGCAGCTTAGCGGGGATAGGAAAAATTCAAAACATTCAGTACTTC.

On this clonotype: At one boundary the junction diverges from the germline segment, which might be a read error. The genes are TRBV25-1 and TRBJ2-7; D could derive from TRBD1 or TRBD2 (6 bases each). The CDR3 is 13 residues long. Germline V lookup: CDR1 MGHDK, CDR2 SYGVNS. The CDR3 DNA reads TGTGCCAGCAGTGTCGGGGGCTCCTACGAGCAGTATTTC. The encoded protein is CASSVGGSYEQYF.

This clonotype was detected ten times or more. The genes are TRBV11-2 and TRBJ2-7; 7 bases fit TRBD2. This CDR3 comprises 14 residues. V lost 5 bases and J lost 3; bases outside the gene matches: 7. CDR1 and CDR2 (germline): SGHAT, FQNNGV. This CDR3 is CASSTTSVGYEQYF. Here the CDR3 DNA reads TGTGCCAGCAGCACTACTAGCGTAGGCTACGAGCAGTACTTC.